The 27 T cell receptor beta chains below come from one sample, sequenced in a study of blood T cell repertoires in COVID-19. Measured with immunoSEQ multiplex PCR; TCRdb has only the in-frame clones, and not every one. The sample lists 110,000 to 150,000 clones; about nine tenths were seen once. Sequenced: peripheral blood. These receptor sequences come from a middle-aged man with active or convalescent COVID-19.

The chain carries TRBV7-9 and TRBJ2-5; D may be TRBD2 (5 bases). With 3 bases removed from V and 5 bases from J, the gap between germline ends came to 16 bases. This CDR3 has 15 amino acids. Per germline, CDR1 SEHNR and CDR2 FQNEAQ (reference sequence). The CDR3 region has the DNA TGTGCCAGCAGCTTCGATTATACGGGAAAGGAGACCCAGTACTTC. Residues: CASSFDYTGKETQYF.

This sequence joins TRBV20-1 and TRBJ2-3; D is perhaps TRBD2 (5 bases). Germline CDR1 DFQATT, CDR2 SNEGSKA (reference sequence). V was trimmed by 6 bases and J by 4 bases, leaving 8 bases between them. This CDR3 region has 11 residues. The CDR3 DNA is TGCAGTGCGGAGAGGGCAGATACGCAGTATTTT. Translated: CSAERADTQYF.

V usage is TRBV9 and J usage is TRBJ1-3, with 7 positions matching TRBD1. Germline V gene data show CDR1 as SGDLS and CDR2 as YYNGEE. The CDR3 consists of 18 residues. V dropped 4 bases and J dropped 4; count of bases not matched to a gene: 17. CDR3 protein: CASSTGIDRATVGNTIYF. CDR3 sequence (DNA): TGTGCCAGCAGCACTGGGATAGACAGGGCCACTGTCGGAAACACCATATATTTT.

The chain couples TRBV6-2 or TRBV6-3 to TRBJ2-7, with 7 bases matching TRBD2. Germline V CDR1 and CDR2: MNHEY, SVGEGT. CDR3 size: 15 residues. Unmatched junction bases numbered 6, after V lost 3 bases and J lost 1 base. The CDR3 loop reads CASSYAGAISYEQYF. The CDR3 nucleotides are TGTGCCAGCAGTTATGCGGGAGCTATATCCTACGAGCAGTACTTC.

This chain joins TRBV7-2 and TRBJ2-1, with 11 bases fitting TRBD2. The CDR3 totals 17 residues. Per germline, CDR1 SGHTA and CDR2 FQGNSA. V trimming: 2 bases; J trimming: 3 bases; junction bases outside the gene matches: 6. The CDR3 region is CASSLIGLAGGYNEQFF. In DNA form, the CDR3 reads TGTGCCAGCAGCTTAATCGGGCTAGCGGGAGGCTACAATGAGCAGTTCTTC.

The V gene is TRBV5-1, the J gene TRBJ2-5; TRBD1 matches at 8 bases. V was pared by 4 bases and J by 5 bases, with 10 bases of the junction left unmatched. The CDR3 is 15 amino acids. Germline CDR1 and CDR2: SGHRS and YFSETQ. The CDR3 bases are TGCGCCAGCAGCCCACCCCGGACAGGGCGGGAGACCCAGTACTTC. It translates to CASSPPRTGRETQYF.

CDR3 amino acids: CASRTRTGSYGYTF. CDR3 in DNA: TGTGCCAGCAGGACTCGGACAGGGAGCTATGGCTACACCTTC. J is TRBJ1-2 and V is TRBV6-5, with TRBD1 identical over 8 bases. V shed 6 bases and J 4 bases; nucleotides not matched to a gene: 7. Germline CDR1 MNHEY, CDR2 SVGAGI. The CDR3 spans 14 residues.

This clone was recorded only once. V gene TRBV5-1 combines with J gene TRBJ2-7, with TRBD1 matching over 7 bases. Trimming took 4 bases from V and 2 from J; bases not matched to a gene: 9. The germline gives CDR1 SGHRS, CDR2 YFSETQ. The CDR3 consists of 15 residues. The CDR3: CASSPGQLNPYEQYF. Written as DNA, the CDR3 is TGCGCCAGCAGCCCGGGACAGCTAAACCCCTACGAGCAGTACTTC.

The V and J genes are TRBV28 and TRBJ1-2, with TRBD1 matching over 11 bases. Germline CDR1 is MDHEN and CDR2 is SYDVKM. This CDR3 has 13 amino acids. V shed 6 bases, J shed 8 bases, and the junction held 5 bases outside the gene matches. The CDR3 sequence: CASRTDRGRGYTF. The CDR3 nucleotides are TGTGCCAGCAGGACGGACAGGGGGCGAGGCTACACCTTC.

J is TRBJ2-2 and V is TRBV9; D might be TRBD2 (5 bases). The CDR3 has 14 residues. V lost 3 bases and J 5 bases, leaving 11 bases between the germline ends. CDR1 SGDLS and CDR2 YYNGEE come from the germline V gene. For the CDR3, the DNA is TGTGCCAGCAGCGCCCCTCCGGGGACCGGGGAGCTGTTTTTT. It is translated as CASSAPPGTGELFF.

The J gene is TRBJ2-7, the V gene TRBV6-5, with 8 bases identical to TRBD2. V was clipped by 6 bases and J by 2 bases; unmatched bases: 6. This CDR3 contains 14 residues. The germline CDR1 and CDR2 sequences are MNHEY and SVGAGI. CDR3 DNA sequence: TGTGCCAGCAGACCCAGCGGGGGACCCTACGAGCAGTACTTC. Translation: CASRPSGGPYEQYF.

V gene TRBV20-1 combines with J gene TRBJ2-7; no definite D call. Trimming took off 6 bases at V and 0 bases at J, with 6 bases between the two ends. The CDR3 is made up of 11 amino acids. CDR1 and CDR2 from the germline V gene are DFQATT and SNEGSKA (reference sequence). CDR3 protein: CSALSSYEQYF. CDR3 nucleotide sequence: TGCAGTGCGTTGAGCTCCTACGAGCAGTACTTC.

The table lists this clone with a count of one. The chain has TRBV5-1 and TRBJ1-5; 7 bases are a match to TRBD1. J was trimmed by 3 bases and V by 0 bases; bases with no gene match: 3. The CDR3 extends over 15 amino acids. Germline V gene sequence: CDR1 SGHRS, CDR2 YFSETQ. CDR3 DNA: TGCGCCAGCAGCTTGGCTGGACAGGACAATCAGCCCCAGCATTTT. It is translated as CASSLAGQDNQPQHF.

This chain uses TRBV6-5 with TRBJ1-1, with D maybe TRBD1 (6 bases). Germline CDR1 is MNHEY and CDR2 is SVGAGI. Trimming took off 6 bases at V and 3 bases at J, with 11 bases between the two ends. The CDR3 contains 13 residues. The CDR3 sequence: CASRPGQYTEAFF. CDR3 coding DNA: TGTGCCAGCAGACCTGGACAGTACACTGAAGCTTTCTTT.

The chain joins TRBV6-2 or TRBV6-3 to TRBJ1-3, with TRBD1 matching 7 bases. The CDR3 spans 16 residues. J gave up 3 bases and V 4 bases, and 9 bases lay outside the gene matches. Germline V gene lookup returns CDR1 MNHEY and CDR2 SVGEGT. CDR3 residues: CASSFGQASLGNTIYF. For the CDR3, the DNA is TGTGCCAGCAGTTTCGGACAGGCGAGTCTTGGAAACACCATATATTTT.

V gene TRBV28 combines with J gene TRBJ2-5; 7 bases agree with TRBD1. Germline-derived CDR1 and CDR2 are MDHEN and SYDVKM. The ends lost 6 bases at V and 5 bases at J; junction bases unmatched: 24. The CDR3 length is 19 residues. CDR3 residues: CASRPPDRVGFRKDETQYF. In nucleotides, the CDR3 is TGTGCCAGCAGACCCCCTGACAGGGTAGGGTTTCGGAAGGACGAGACCCAGTACTTC.

This clone was seen just once. The chain is built from TRBV15 and TRBJ2-1; 11 nucleotides match TRBD2. Germline loops: CDR1 LNHNV, CDR2 YYDKDF (reference sequence). The CDR3 spans 13 residues. Unmatched junction bases numbered 5, after V lost 9 bases and J lost 7 bases. DNA of the CDR3: TGTGCCACAGCTAGCGGGAGGTGGAATGAGCAGTTCTTC. Encoded protein: CATASGRWNEQFF.

This clone was observed a few times. The genes are TRBV28 and TRBJ2-7; tentative D call: TRBD2 (6 bases). V shed 5 bases and J shed 2 bases, with 16 bases lying between them. The CDR3 consists of 15 residues. CDR1 and CDR2 from the germline V gene are MDHEN and SYDVKM. CDR3 in amino acids: CASSPLGLSPYEQYF. In nucleotides, the CDR3 is TGTGCCAGCAGTCCCCTGGGACTCAGCCCCTACGAGCAGTACTTC.

The chain combines TRBV14 with TRBJ1-1, with D perhaps TRBD1 (5 bases). The CDR3 is 13 amino acids. In germline, CDR1 is SGHDN, CDR2 FVKESK. Trimming removed 3 bases at V and 4 bases at J, with 9 bases between. The CDR3, as DNA: TGTGCCAGCAGCCAGACAGTATCCACTGAAGCTTTCTTT. Its translation: CASSQTVSTEAFF.

This clone was counted once. The V and J genes are TRBV11-2 and TRBJ2-5; TRBD2 agrees at 7 bases. The CDR3 consists of 15 residues. Trimming cost V 5 bases and J 4 bases; bases outside gene matches: 10. Looked up from germline, CDR1 is SGHAT and CDR2 is FQNNGV. The CDR3: CASSVPSGGPETQYF. The CDR3 region has the DNA TGTGCCAGCAGCGTCCCTAGCGGTGGACCAGAGACCCAGTACTTC.

This clone was seen a few times. The chain recombines TRBV6-5 with TRBJ2-7; 8 bases fit TRBD1. This CDR3 region has 15 residues. Trimming took 6 bases from V and 3 from J; bases not matched to a gene: 10. Germline lookup yields CDR1 MNHEY and CDR2 SVGAGI. DNA of the CDR3: TGTGCCAGCAGACCTGGACAGGGCGGCAACTACGAGCAGTACTTC. It specifies CASRPGQGGNYEQYF.

The chain uses TRBV14 and TRBJ2-3; weak D call: TRBD1 (5 bases). Germline V gene lookup returns CDR1 SGHDN and CDR2 FVKESK. V lost 1 base to trimming and J lost 0 bases, with 8 bases between them. The CDR3 is 15 residues long. Written as DNA, the CDR3 is TGTGCCAGCAGCCAAGTCCAGGGTAGCACAGATACGCAGTATTTT. The encoded protein is CASSQVQGSTDTQYF.

This chain joins TRBV6-2 or TRBV6-3 and TRBJ2-3, with TRBD2 identical over 7 bases. The CDR3 is made up of 16 amino acids. J lost 5 bases, V lost 6 bases, and 14 bases had no gene match. Germline V gene data show CDR1 as MNHEY and CDR2 as SVGEGT. CDR3 in DNA: TGTGCCAGCAGCCGGATTCAAAGCGGGACCGTAGATACGCAGTATTTT. Translated, it gives CASSRIQSGTVDTQYF.

This clone was counted between two and nine times. In DNA, the CDR3 is TGTGCCTGGAAAGCAGGGGTACTCCTGGGGGAGCAGTACTTC. Its translation is CAWKAGVLLGEQYF. V gene TRBV30 combines with J gene TRBJ2-7; possibly TRBD1 for D (6 bases). The germline V gene encodes CDR1 GTSNPN and CDR2 SVGIG (reference sequence). The CDR3 runs to 14 residues. Trimming left V 4 bases short and J 7 bases short, with 20 bases between.

CDR3 nucleotide sequence: TGTGCCAGCAGTTCCACCTCGGGGAAAGCTTTCTTT. The encoded protein is CASSSTSGKAFF. The rearrangement joins TRBV28 to TRBJ1-1; D is unresolved. The germline gives CDR1 MDHEN, CDR2 SYDVKM. Trimming took 4 bases from V and 9 from J, leaving 12 bases between them. This CDR3 spans 12 amino acids.

The rearrangement uses TRBV28 and TRBJ1-4; D uncertain. The ends were cut back, 2 bases at V and 10 bases at J, with 11 bases in the middle. The CDR3 totals 13 residues. The germline V gene encodes CDR1 MDHEN and CDR2 SYDVKM. This CDR3 reads CASSLPSPGKLFF. In DNA form, the CDR3 reads TGTGCCAGCAGTTTACCTTCACCAGGAAAACTGTTTTTT.

The gene calls are TRBV3-1 (or the pseudogene TRBV3-2) and TRBJ1-2, with unresolved D. V lost 0 bases and J lost 4, with 9 bases in between. This CDR3 region has 14 residues. Germline V CDR1 and CDR2: LGHDT, YNNKEL (reference sequence). CDR3 sequence reads: CASSQDAGSYGYTF. DNA for the CDR3: TGTGCCAGCAGCCAAGATGCGGGGAGCTATGGCTACACCTTC.